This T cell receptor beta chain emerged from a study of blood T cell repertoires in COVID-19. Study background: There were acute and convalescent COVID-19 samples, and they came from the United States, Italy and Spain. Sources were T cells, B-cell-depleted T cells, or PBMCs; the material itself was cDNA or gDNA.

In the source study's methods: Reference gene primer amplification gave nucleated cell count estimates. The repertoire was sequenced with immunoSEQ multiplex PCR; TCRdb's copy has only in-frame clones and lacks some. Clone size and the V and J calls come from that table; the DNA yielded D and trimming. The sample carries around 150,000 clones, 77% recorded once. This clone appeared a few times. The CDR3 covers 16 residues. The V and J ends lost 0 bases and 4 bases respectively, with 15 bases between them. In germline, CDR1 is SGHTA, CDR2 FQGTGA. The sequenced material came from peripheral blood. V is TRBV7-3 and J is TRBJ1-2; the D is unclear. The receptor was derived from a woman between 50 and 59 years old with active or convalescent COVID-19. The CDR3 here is CASSLTGRDFGYGYTF. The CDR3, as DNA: TGTGCCAGCAGCTTAACGGGGAGAGACTTTGGCTATGGCTACACCTTC.